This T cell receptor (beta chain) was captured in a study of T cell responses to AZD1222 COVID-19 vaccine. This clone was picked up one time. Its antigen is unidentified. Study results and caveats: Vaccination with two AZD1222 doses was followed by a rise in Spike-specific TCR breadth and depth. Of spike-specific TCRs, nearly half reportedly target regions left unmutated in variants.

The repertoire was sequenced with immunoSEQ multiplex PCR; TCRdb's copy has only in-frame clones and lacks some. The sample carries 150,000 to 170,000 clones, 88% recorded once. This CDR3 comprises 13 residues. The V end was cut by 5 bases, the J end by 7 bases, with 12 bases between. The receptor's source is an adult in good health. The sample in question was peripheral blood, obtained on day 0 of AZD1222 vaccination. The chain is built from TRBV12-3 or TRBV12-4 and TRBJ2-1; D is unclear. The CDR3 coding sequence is TGTGCCAGCAGTCCCTCCTCCGGGAATGAGCAGTTCTTC. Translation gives CASSPSSGNEQFF.